Detailed here is one T cell receptor (beta chain). The data stem from a study of human T cells and chemical hapten exposure. Time point denoted: patch test 1, 2 weeks after DPC sensitization. Treatment noted: therapeutic diphenylcyclopropenone sensitization with weekly scalp DPC. Whole blood, unfractionated, served as the material for total RNA extraction. Per the study methods: Sample TCR totals centred on a median of roughly 96,000, ranging about 20,000 to 690,600. One entry per CDR3 protein results from TCRdb running MiXCR on the RACE reads. TCRdb, not the authors, supplied the V and J calls. The sample has some 340,000 distinct CDR3 sequences; about 7% are singletons. In germline, CDR1 is DFQATT, CDR2 SNEGSKA (reference sequence). The CDR3 extends over 10 amino acids. V was pared by 5 bases and J by 6 bases, with 7 bases between.

Sequences were derived from whole blood, sampled in connection with sensitization to the hapten diphenylcyclopropenone (DPC). V gene TRBV20-1 combines with J gene TRBJ1-2; D is unclear. The sequence was collected from a woman younger than 30 with alopecia areata. Some clones in this sample may be carry-over from other donors' samples. The CDR3 sequence: CSAFFHGYTF. The CDR3 DNA reads as TGCAGTGCTTTTTTCCATGGCTACACCTTC.